This TCR beta chain stems from a study of T-cell reconstitution after alpha-beta-depleted transplantation in children (dated by TCRdb to the mid-2010s). Background for the entire study: T-cell immune reconstitution after TCRalphabeta/CD19-depleted allogeneic hematopoietic cell transplantation in children was quantitatively tracked in the study by means of TCR repertoire profiling. The investigation overall reported the following: The apparently early recovery of alphabetaT-cell counts about two months after transplant reportedly depended on only several hundred rapidly expanded clones that came from non-depleted graft cells. Over the following months the frequencies of hyperexpanded clones went down, and after one year T-cell counts and TCRbeta diversity were mostly credited to newly produced T cells. In some patients, the high TCRbeta diversity seen at day 60 was put down to recipient T cells and intrathymic progenitors that had survived conditioning.

Libraries were prepared through PCR. Instrument on record: Illumina HiSeq 2500. TCR library preparation used molecular barcoding, with unique molecular identifiers applied to normalize quantification of the TCRbeta repertoire. TCRdb reprocessing: public reads trimmed at Q25 with fastp, clones called with MiXCR, in-frame beta chains kept. Here each entry gathers all rows of one CDR3 protein and keeps the most common genes and DNA. The sample records about 8,300 distinct CDR3 sequences, 17% of which are singletons. The ten largest make up 88% of the sample. Reading the label with the study, this specimen's time point is: day 60 (about 2 months) after transplantation. The treatment or condition label of this sample denotes: allogeneic hematopoietic cell transplantation with graft depleted of TCRalphabeta T cells and CD19 B cells. TCRalphabeta/CD19-depleted allogeneic hematopoietic cell grafts were given to the transplant recipients, all of whom were children.

The CDR3 goes from the cysteine to the phenylalanine over 16 residues. The read is trimmed to its CDR3 DNA, 48 bases read in frame from base 1. The trim is 5 bases for V and 8 bases for J, with a gap of 21 bases between the germline ends. The germline V gene supplies CDR1 SGHVS and CDR2 FQNEAQ. Points on this clonotype: The antigen this receptor binds is unknown. No quality values exist for individual bases; no much larger clone is one base distant.

The chain is assembled from TRBV7-8 and TRBJ1-4; the D gene cannot be named for sure. This TCR was recovered from a girl in the first two years of life who had a stem cell transplant for combined immunodeficiency, so the T cells may come from the graft donor. The starting material was PBMCs, mostly from graft donor cells, obtained 60 days after TCRalphabeta/CD19-depleted stem cell transplant. The bases read TGTGCCAGCAGCCGTTCGTACCGAAGTGGCGGCGAAAAACTGTTTTTT. Its protein reads: CASSRSYRSGGEKLFF.